This TCR beta chain was obtained from a study of blood T cell repertoires in COVID-19 (dated by TCRdb to the early 2020s). Study-level background: Samples from collaborators originated in the United States, Italy and Spain and spanned both the acute and convalescent phases of COVID-19. The repertoires were made available in a free public database intended to serve as a resource for research on the immune response to SARS-CoV-2. HLA class I and class II types, where available, came from metadata supplied by the sample provider rather than from assay-based typing. The samples were drawn from two sources: the first 160 participants of the ongoing ImmuneRACE study, and 1,000 to 1,500 subjects contributed by 6 global collaborators. Sample metadata almost always included a de-identified subject ID, COVID-19 status, age in years and sex. The prospective study material was composed of cDNA or gDNA derived from T cells, B-cell-depleted T cells, or PBMCs. Subjects who had been exposed to COVID-19, were actively infected with it, or had recovered from it provided the deeply sampled blood TCRbeta repertoires that made up the dataset.

Remarks on this clone: Its antigen has not been determined. Base qualities are not provided; no much larger clone lies one nucleotide away.

The immunoSEQ Assay, a bias-controlled multiplex PCR, was used to amplify TCRbeta CDR3 regions from genomic DNA. As for the authors' bioinformatics: Within the assay, amplification of reference gene primers was used to estimate how many nucleated cells each sample contained. To quantify the absolute abundance of each unique TCRbeta CDR3 rearrangement, sequence reads were collapsed and filtered. For each sample, productive Simpson clonality was calculated as the square root of Simpson's diversity index across productive rearrangements. TCRdb re-hosts the immuneACCESS table, in-frame sequences only. Its copies lack some clones; in the studies checked, an unresolved V gene accounts for under half of them, and the cause for the rest is not known. D and trimming were read from the DNA, whereas the V and J calls and clone size are those reported in that table. This sample holds approximately 200,000 clones; 88% were observed only once. Around 2.9% of the sample rests with the top ten.

The CDR3 spans 14 residues, from the cysteine through the phenylalanine. The sequence is cut down to CDR3 DNA, 42 bases in frame from base 1. At the junction V is shortened by 5 bases and J by 4 bases, with 13 bases in between. CDR1 is given as MDHEN and CDR2 as SYDVKM, both from the germline V gene. The investigation overall reported the following: How much clinical and demographic metadata was included differed by source and by participant, and the metadata was provided uncurated.

Whole blood was collected in K2EDTA tubes by collaborating institutions according to the institutions' own protocols. For TCRbeta analysis, collaborators shipped samples in one of three forms: frozen whole blood, isolated PBMCs, or DNA extracted from either of those sample types. This TCR was sampled from a woman aged 60-75 years with acute or convalescent COVID-19. The rearranged chain carries TRBV28 and TRBJ2-3; TRBD2 is a possible D gene, resting on 6 matching bases. Sequenced sample: peripheral blood. The CDR3 protein is CASSPGSTSDTQYF. The DNA sequence reads TGTGCCAGCAGTCCCGGGAGTACTTCAGATACGCAGTATTTT.